This T cell receptor beta chain came from a study of PD-1 blockade in classical Hodgkin lymphoma. Time point described: newly diagnosed, previously untreated cHL patient sample. PBMCs from patients with newly diagnosed, untreated classical Hodgkin lymphoma served as a comparison group for the relapsed/refractory trial patients. Study results and caveats: According to reports, newly diagnosed patients had lower baseline TCR diversity than healthy donors, and relapsed/refractory patients had lower baseline TCR diversity still.

On this clone itself: The antigen remains undetermined.

Clones were read by immunoSEQ multiplex PCR, and TCRdb kept only the in-frame ones, dropping some. This table has more than 20,000 clones, about 94% appearing once. CDR3 size: 16 residues. Germline V lookup: CDR1 SGHRS, CDR2 YFSETQ. The V and J ends lost 1 base and 2 bases, in that order; junction bases with no gene match: 8. Input material: peripheral blood mononuclear cells (PBMCs). This sequence joins TRBV5-1 and TRBJ2-5, with 7 bases that match TRBD1. The sequence was obtained from a human donor with classical Hodgkin lymphoma. The CDR3 nucleotides read TGCGCCAGCAGCTTGCGCCTACCGGGACAGCAAGAGACCCAGTACTTC. This sequence encodes CASSLRLPGQQETQYF.